This entry lists 30 T cell receptor beta chains sequenced from one sample in a study of blood T cell repertoires in COVID-19. Libraries were prepared by immunoSEQ multiplex PCR; TCRdb keeps only in-frame clonotypes and omits some of them. The data hold fewer than 95,000 clones, with about 80% observed a single time. Sequenced input: peripheral blood. These receptors all stem from a human donor in a cohort sampled during active COVID-19.

The V and J genes are TRBV5-4 and TRBJ2-3; TRBD2 aligns across 9 bases. The length of the CDR3 is 17 residues. Germline lookup yields CDR1 SGHNT and CDR2 YYREEE (reference sequence). The V gene end was trimmed by 4 bases and the J gene end by 7 bases; junction bases not matched to a gene: 16. For the CDR3, the DNA is TGTGCCAGCAGCCGCGGGGGGTTAGCGGGGGACGGAAATACGCAGTATTTT. Its protein product is CASSRGGLAGDGNTQYF. Using reference TRBV5-4 and TRBJ2-3 for the parts outside the CDR3, the full variable domain is ETGVTQSPTHLIKTRGQQVTLRCSSQSGHNTVSWYQQALGQGPQFIFQYYREEENGRGNFPPRFSGLQFPNYSSELNVNALELDDSALYLCASSRGGLAGDGNTQYFGPGTRLTVL.

This clone was picked up a small number of times. V is TRBV11-2 and J is TRBJ2-7; 11 bases align to TRBD2. The CDR3 totals 15 residues. Germline CDR1 is SGHAT and CDR2 is FQNNGV. Trimming at V came to 3 bases and at J to 7 bases, leaving 8 bases not matched to a gene. This CDR3 reads CASSFSGGASVEQYF. The DNA of the CDR3 is TGTGCCAGCAGCTTTAGCGGGGGGGCCTCAGTGGAGCAGTACTTC.

The CDR3 coding sequence is TGTGCCAGCAGCTTAGTCGGACAGGGGGCGCGATCACCCCTCCACTTT. Residues: CASSLVGQGARSPLHF. J is TRBJ1-6 and V is TRBV11-2; 11 bases are a match to TRBD1. The germline V gene encodes CDR1 SGHAT and CDR2 FQNNGV. The CDR3 covers 16 residues. With V trimmed by 1 base and J by 10 bases, 6 bases remained unmatched.

The V gene is TRBV28, the J gene TRBJ1-1; perhaps TRBD1 as D (6 bases). The CDR3 runs to 15 residues. V shed 2 bases and J shed 5 bases, with 15 bases lying between them. Looked up from germline, CDR1 is MDHEN and CDR2 is SYDVKM. The CDR3 sequence: CASSLRNRVVTEAFF. Written as DNA, the CDR3 is TGTGCCAGCAGTTTACGGAACAGGGTGGTGACTGAAGCTTTCTTT.

V and J are TRBV5-1 and TRBJ1-4, with 8 bases identical to TRBD1. The V and J ends lost 5 bases and 6 bases, in that order; junction bases with no gene match: 9. Germline-derived CDR1 and CDR2 are SGHRS and YFSETQ. CDR3 length: 15 amino acids. CDR3 sequence: CASSFWTGKDEKLFF. CDR3 in DNA: TGCGCCAGCAGTTTTTGGACAGGGAAGGATGAAAAACTGTTTTTT.

The chain joins TRBV6-5 to TRBJ2-3; TRBD1 aligns across 7 bases. Germline lookup yields CDR1 MNHEY and CDR2 SVGAGI. The CDR3 runs 16 residues. Trimming removed 2 bases from V and 2 bases from J; junction bases left unmatched: 7. The CDR3 nucleotides are TGTGCCAGCAGTTACGGGGGACAGCTTACCACAGATACGCAGTATTTT. This codes for CASSYGGQLTTDTQYF.

The chain carries TRBV6-5 and TRBJ1-2; tentative D call: TRBD1 (6 bases). Germline lookup yields CDR1 MNHEY and CDR2 SVGAGI. The CDR3 has 13 amino acids. Trimming cost V 8 bases and J 5 bases, with 15 bases left between them. The chain's CDR3 is CASPRGTAYGYTF. The CDR3 DNA is TGTGCCAGCCCTAGGGGGACGGCTTATGGCTACACCTTC.

CDR3 loop: CASSPTSGRYNEQFF. For the CDR3, the DNA is TGTGCCAGCTCACCTACTAGCGGGAGATACAATGAGCAGTTCTTC. V and J are TRBV18 and TRBJ2-1; 11 nucleotides agree with TRBD2. The CDR3 is made up of 15 amino acids. Per germline, CDR1 KGHSH and CDR2 LQKENI. Losses at the gene ends were 3 bases for V and 4 bases for J; bases not matched to a gene: 2. Looking up the rest from reference TRBV18 and TRBJ2-1 gives the full variable domain: NAGVMQNPRHLVRRRGQEARLRCSPMKGHSHVYWYRQLPEEGLKFMVYLQKENIIDESGMPKERFSAEFPKEGPSILRIQQVVRGDSAAYFCASSPTSGRYNEQFFGPGTRLTVL.

The chain joins TRBV28 to TRBJ1-2; 7 bases match TRBD1. Germline lookup yields CDR1 MDHEN and CDR2 SYDVKM. V shed 5 bases, J shed 5 bases, and the junction held 14 bases outside the gene matches. This CDR3 contains 16 residues. CDR3 sequence: CASSPNDRVVGYGYTF. The CDR3 nucleotides are TGTGCCAGCAGTCCGAACGACAGGGTGGTGGGTTATGGCTACACCTTC.

The chain joins TRBV28 to TRBJ2-5; 8 bases fit TRBD2. This CDR3 is 16 amino acids long. The J segment lost 2 bases and the V segment lost 2 bases, leaving 7 bases of the junction unmatched. The germline gives CDR1 MDHEN, CDR2 SYDVKM. As DNA, the CDR3 is TGTGCCAGCAGTTTAATGGGGCGGGGGGCACAAGAGACCCAGTACTTC. This gives the protein CASSLMGRGAQETQYF.

This chain links TRBV5-8 with TRBJ1-2; 11 nucleotides line up with TRBD1. Germline trimming cut 4 bases from V and 4 bases from J; bases unmatched to any gene: 6. The CDR3 spans 15 residues. The germline V gene has CDR1 SGHTS and CDR2 YDEGEE. CDR3 nucleotide sequence: TGTGCCAGCAGCCCCCGGACAGGGGGCTTCTATGGCTACACCTTC. Translation gives CASSPRTGGFYGYTF.

This clone was seen a few times. The chain links TRBV7-3 to TRBJ1-5; possible D gene TRBD1, 6 bases. Trimming cost V 5 bases and J 1 base, with 15 bases left between them. Per the germline V gene, CDR1 is SGHTA and CDR2 is FQGTGA. This CDR3 is 16 amino acids long. The CDR3, as DNA: TGTGCCAGCAGCAACTACAGGGAGGGGAGCAATCAGCCCCAGCATTTT. Its protein is CASSNYREGSNQPQHF.

For this clone: The identical CDR3 is also encoded by other nucleotide sequences in the sample. V gene TRBV7-9 combines with J gene TRBJ2-3; 13 bases line up with TRBD2. Looked up from germline, CDR1 is SEHNR and CDR2 is FQNEAQ (reference sequence). This CDR3 has 16 amino acids. Trimming cost V 5 bases and J 4 bases; bases outside gene matches: 6. The CDR3 bases are TGTGCCAGCAGCCCAAGAACTAGCGGGGGGGCAGATACGCAGTATTTT. Its protein product is CASSPRTSGGADTQYF. Drawing the rest from reference TRBV7-9 and TRBJ2-3, the complete variable domain is DTGVSQNPRHKITKRGQNVTFRCDPISEHNRLYWYRQTLGQGPEFLTYFQNEAQLEKSRLLSDRFSAERPKGSFSTLEIQRTEQGDSAMYLCASSPRTSGGADTQYFGPGTRLTVL.

The CDR3 DNA is TGCAGCGTTGAAGATCTCCGGGGTAATGAGCAGTTCTTC. Protein product: CSVEDLRGNEQFF. The chain links TRBV29-1 to TRBJ2-1, with D tentatively TRBD2 (5 bases). Per germline, CDR1 SQVTM and CDR2 ANQGSEA. This CDR3 is 13 amino acids long. Trimming took off 0 bases at V and 7 bases at J, with 10 bases between the two ends.

The chain carries TRBV11-3 and TRBJ2-3; 11 bases align to TRBD2. This CDR3 comprises 18 residues. The germline CDR1 and CDR2 sequences are SGHNT and YENEEA. Losses at the gene ends were 5 bases for V and 2 bases for J; bases not matched to a gene: 12. The CDR3 sequence is CASSPGTGLAVVTDTQYF. The CDR3 DNA sequence: TGTGCCAGCAGCCCAGGTACGGGACTAGCGGTGGTCACAGATACGCAGTATTTT.

This clone has only one observation. V is TRBV28 and J is TRBJ1-1; tentative D call: TRBD1 (6 bases). CDR1 is MDHEN, CDR2 SYDVKM, per germline. CDR3 length: 12 amino acids. V lost 6 bases to trimming and J lost 3 bases, with 8 bases between them. The CDR3 spells CASRNRDTEAFF. The CDR3 DNA is TGTGCCAGCAGAAACAGGGACACTGAAGCTTTCTTT.

The chain links TRBV7-9 to TRBJ2-4; 9 bases map to TRBD2. Germline V gene data show CDR1 as SEHNR and CDR2 as FQNEAQ (reference sequence). Losses at the gene ends were 1 base for V and 8 bases for J; bases not matched to a gene: 3. The CDR3 totals 14 residues. The CDR3 loop reads CASSLGGGADIQYF. The DNA of the CDR3 is TGTGCCAGCAGCTTAGGCGGGGGGGCGGACATTCAGTACTTC.

This clone is a singleton in its sample. The rearrangement joins TRBV7-9 to TRBJ1-2, with D perhaps matching TRBD1 (6 bases). Germline V lookup: CDR1 SEHNR, CDR2 FQNEAQ (reference sequence). Trimming stripped 5 bases from V and 3 bases from J, with 10 bases between. The CDR3 is made up of 13 amino acids. This CDR3 is CASSPGQYYGYTF. Here the CDR3 DNA reads TGTGCCAGCAGCCCCGGACAGTACTATGGCTACACCTTC.

The V and J genes are TRBV10-1 and TRBJ2-5; tentatively, D is TRBD2 (5 bases). The V end was cut by 6 bases, the J end by 4 bases, with 18 bases between. Germline V gene sequence: CDR1 WNHNN, CDR2 SYGVQD (reference sequence). This CDR3 has 15 amino acids. The CDR3 DNA sequence: TGCGCCAGCAGCCCTGGACTTGGGTCTGGAGAGACCCAGTACTTC. This gives the protein CASSPGLGSGETQYF.

The chain joins TRBV19 to TRBJ1-5; 10 bases agree with TRBD1. CDR1 is LNHDA, CDR2 SQIVND, per germline (reference sequence). Trimming removed 7 bases from V and 5 bases from J; junction bases left unmatched: 11. CDR3 length: 16 residues. CDR3 protein: CASNPSPTGGHQPQHF. The CDR3 DNA sequence: TGTGCCAGTAATCCAAGCCCGACAGGGGGCCATCAGCCCCAGCATTTT.

The chain combines TRBV2 with TRBJ2-4; 13 nucleotides match TRBD2. Germline loops: CDR1 SNHLY, CDR2 FYNNEI. The V and J ends lost 6 bases and 6 bases, in that order; junction bases with no gene match: 5. This CDR3 spans 15 amino acids. The CDR3 is CASRRTSGGVNIQYF. CDR3 DNA sequence: TGTGCCAGCAGAAGAACTAGCGGGGGGGTAAACATTCAGTACTTC. The variable domain in full, completed from reference TRBV2 and TRBJ2-4, reads EPEVTQTPSHQVTQMGQEVILRCVPISNHLYFYWYRQILGQKVEFLVSFYNNEISEKSEIFDDQFSVERPDGSNFTLKIRSTKLEDSAMYFCASRRTSGGVNIQYFGAGTRLSVL.

The CDR3 sequence: CASSSPSAGVANEQFF. CDR3 sequence (DNA): TGTGCCAGCAGTTCCCCGTCGGCGGGGGTGGCAAATGAGCAGTTCTTC. The rearrangement uses TRBV6-6 and TRBJ2-1; TRBD2 aligns across 7 bases. CDR1 is MNHNY and CDR2 is SVGAGI in the germline V gene (reference sequence). The J segment lost 7 bases and the V segment lost 4 bases, leaving 13 bases of the junction unmatched. The CDR3 is 16 amino acids.

This chain connects TRBV5-6 to TRBJ1-5, with 8 positions matching TRBD1. Per germline, CDR1 SGHDT and CDR2 YYEEEE. This CDR3 has 17 amino acids. J lost 2 bases, V lost 0 bases, and 7 bases had no gene match. This chain's CDR3 is CASSLGQGRQGNQPQHF. The DNA for the CDR3 is TGTGCCAGCAGCTTGGGACAGGGGAGGCAGGGCAATCAGCCCCAGCATTTT.

The rearrangement uses TRBV6-1 and TRBJ2-2; 9 nucleotides align to TRBD2. Looked up from germline, CDR1 is MNHNS and CDR2 is SASEGT. V was pared by 2 bases and J by 0 bases, with 4 bases of the junction left unmatched. CDR3 size: 17 residues. CDR3 DNA: TGTGCCAGCAGTGAATATGCGGGGGGGGCGAACACCGGGGAGCTGTTTTTT. As protein: CASSEYAGGANTGELFF.

V usage is TRBV18 and J usage is TRBJ1-1, with a tentative D call TRBD1 (5 bases). The V end lost 5 bases, the J end lost 3 bases, and 10 bases lay between the germline ends. The CDR3 totals 13 residues. Germline CDR1 reads KGHSH; CDR2 reads LQKENI. The CDR3 coding sequence is TGTGCCAGCTCAAGGCTGGGGCACACTGAAGCTTTCTTT. It translates to CASSRLGHTEAFF.

The rearrangement joins TRBV6-4 to TRBJ1-2; 9 positions agree with TRBD1. This CDR3 is built from 14 residues. After removal of 6 bases from V and 7 bases from J, the junction contained 9 bases not matched to a gene. Germline loops: CDR1 MRHNA, CDR2 SNTAGT. CDR3 nucleotide sequence: TGTGCCAGCAGGAGGACAGGGGCGCGGGGTGGCTACACCTTC. It yields the protein CASRRTGARGGYTF.

The chain uses TRBV6-1 and TRBJ1-1, with 9 bases lining up with TRBD1. Germline CDR1 and CDR2: MNHNS and SASEGT. The CDR3 has 16 residues. V was clipped by 3 bases and J by 8 bases; unmatched bases: 13. CDR3 DNA sequence: TGTGCCAGCAGTGACCGACTCGTGGACAGGGGTCGCGAAGCTTTCTTT. It specifies CASSDRLVDRGREAFF.

V is TRBV6-1 and J is TRBJ1-5; TRBD1 is a possible D gene (5 bases). The CDR3 runs 13 residues. V was pared by 2 bases and J by 6 bases, with 8 bases between. The germline CDR1 and CDR2 sequences are MNHNS and SASEGT. The CDR3: CASSEIGAQPQHF. In nucleotides, the CDR3 is TGTGCCAGCAGTGAAATTGGGGCTCAGCCCCAGCATTTT.

The DNA of the CDR3 is TGCGCCAGCAGCCCGGGACTGGGCAATCAGCCCCAGCATTTT. Amino acids: CASSPGLGNQPQHF. V gene TRBV5-1 combines with J gene TRBJ1-5; weak D call: TRBD1 (5 bases). V lost 4 bases, J lost 2 bases, and 10 bases lay in between. The CDR3 is 14 amino acids. Germline CDR1 and CDR2: SGHRS and YFSETQ.

This clone was seen once. The genes are TRBV3-1 (or the pseudogene TRBV3-2) and TRBJ1-6; maybe TRBD1 (6 bases). The CDR3 is made up of 15 amino acids. The germline V gene encodes CDR1 LGHDT and CDR2 YNNKEL (reference sequence). V shed 2 bases and J shed 7 bases, with 12 bases lying between them. The CDR3 nucleotides read TGTGCCAGCAGCCAAAGGGGGGGGCCCAATTCACCCCTCCACTTT. Residues: CASSQRGGPNSPLHF.